These T cell receptor beta chains were read from a single sample in a study of shared clonotypes between healthy human individuals. TCRdb's copy holds only in-frame clones and misses some; the assay was immunoSEQ multiplex PCR. The data hold some 1.5 million clones, with over 95% observed a single time. Sequencing was done on a sample of naive CD4+ T cells sorted from blood. The receptor set was obtained from a young man in good health. CDR3s include the opening cysteine and the closing phenylalanine or tryptophan. D genes are given only for firm matches.

v_gene: TRBV7-2; j_gene: TRBJ2-5; d_gene: -; CDR3nt: TGTGCCAGCAGCCTGGGTTGGCCGGACCCCGAGACCCAGTACTTC; CDR3aa: CASSLGWPDPETQYF
v_gene: TRBV4-3; j_gene: TRBJ2-1; d_gene: -; CDR3nt: TGCGCCAGCAGCCAAGGATATCCTTACAATGAGCAGTTCTTC; CDR3aa: CASSQGYPYNEQFF
v_gene: TRBV4-1; j_gene: TRBJ1-4; d_gene: TRBD1; CDR3nt: TGCGCCAGCAGCCAAAAACACGGACAGGGATCCTCGTTGTCAACTAATGAAAAACTGTTTTTT; CDR3aa: CASSQKHGQGSSLSTNEKLFF
v_gene: TRBV7-9; j_gene: TRBJ1-1; d_gene: -; CDR3nt: TGTGCCAGCAGCCGAGGAGGCATCAGCACTGAAGCTTTCTTT; CDR3aa: CASSRGGISTEAFF
v_gene: TRBV9; j_gene: TRBJ2-1; d_gene: TRBD2; CDR3nt: TGTGCCAGCAGCGTAGCCCCAGCGGGAGGCCTGAATGAGCAGTTCTTC; CDR3aa: CASSVAPAGGLNEQFF
v_gene: TRBV7-9; j_gene: TRBJ2-2; d_gene: -; CDR3nt: TGTGCCAGCAGCGTGAAAAACCGGGACCCCCGGAACGGGGAGCTGTTTTTT; CDR3aa: CASSVKNRDPRNGELFF
v_gene: TRBV6-5; j_gene: TRBJ1-1; d_gene: -; CDR3nt: TGTGCCAGCAGTTACGGGGCCCACACTGAAGCTTTCTTT; CDR3aa: CASSYGAHTEAFF
v_gene: TRBV28; j_gene: TRBJ1-5; d_gene: TRBD1; CDR3nt: TGTGCCAGCAGTCTACAGACAGGGGCGACTTTCAATCAGCCCCAGCATTTT; CDR3aa: CASSLQTGATFNQPQHF
v_gene: TRBV28; j_gene: TRBJ2-3; d_gene: -; CDR3nt: TGTGCCAGCAGTCGCGGACAGCGAGGGTTGACAGATACGCAGTATTTT; CDR3aa: CASSRGQRGLTDTQYF
v_gene: TRBV11-2; j_gene: TRBJ2-7; d_gene: -; CDR3nt: TGTGCCAGCAGCTGGGGCAGCTACGAGCAGTACTTC; CDR3aa: CASSWGSYEQYF
v_gene: TRBV18; j_gene: TRBJ2-7; d_gene: -; CDR3nt: TGTGCCAGCTCACAGGACACCTACGAGCAGTACTTC; CDR3aa: CASSQDTYEQYF